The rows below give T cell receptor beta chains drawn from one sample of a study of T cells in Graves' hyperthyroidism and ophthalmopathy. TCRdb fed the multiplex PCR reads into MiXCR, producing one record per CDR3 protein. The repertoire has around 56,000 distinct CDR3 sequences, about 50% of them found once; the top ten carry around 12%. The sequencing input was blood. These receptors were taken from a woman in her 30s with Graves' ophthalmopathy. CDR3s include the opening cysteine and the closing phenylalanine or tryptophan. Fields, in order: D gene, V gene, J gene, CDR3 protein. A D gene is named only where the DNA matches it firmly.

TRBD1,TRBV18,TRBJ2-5,CASSPTRGIQETQYF
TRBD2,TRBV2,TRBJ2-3,CASSPPGGNTDTQYF
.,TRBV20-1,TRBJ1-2,CSAASGGFYGYTF
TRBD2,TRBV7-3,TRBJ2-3,CASSIRPTAGVGDTQYF
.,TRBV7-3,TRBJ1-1,CASNSQSNTEAFF
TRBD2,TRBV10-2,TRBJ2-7,CASQDRTSGLLGEQYF
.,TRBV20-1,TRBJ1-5,CSAPQGRGQHF
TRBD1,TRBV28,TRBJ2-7,CASSQGQGDEQYF
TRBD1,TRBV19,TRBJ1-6,CASSPRTGGVAPLHF
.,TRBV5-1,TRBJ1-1,CASGVGAEAFF
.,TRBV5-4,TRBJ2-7,CASSRGTQGFYEQYF
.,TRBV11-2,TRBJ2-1,CASSLDRVAGEQFF
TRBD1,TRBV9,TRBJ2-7,CASSPGQGVWEQYF
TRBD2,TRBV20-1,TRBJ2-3,CSARTSGRDTQYF
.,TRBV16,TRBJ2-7,CASSRRTTVGSEQYF
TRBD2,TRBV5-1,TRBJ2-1,CASSPPLAGGPVNEQFF
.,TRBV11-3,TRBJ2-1,CASSLEGARSYNEQFF
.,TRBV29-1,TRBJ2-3,CSVYWAGAQYF
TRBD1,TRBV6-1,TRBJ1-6,CASSEMDRGNSPLHF
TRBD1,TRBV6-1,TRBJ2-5,CASSTGARDQETQYF
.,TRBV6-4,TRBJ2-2,CASGAGGELFF
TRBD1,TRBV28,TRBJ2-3,CASSSTGSTDTQYF
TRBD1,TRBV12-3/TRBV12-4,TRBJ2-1,CASSLEQGFKNEQFF
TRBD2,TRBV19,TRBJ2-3,CASSTLQGLGSNEQYF
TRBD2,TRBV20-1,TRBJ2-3,CSASRLAGVLGTDTQYF
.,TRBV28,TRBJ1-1,CAIEDVNTEAFF
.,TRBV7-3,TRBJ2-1,CASSQDGSGTYNEQFF
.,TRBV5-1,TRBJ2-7,CASSLAENFGYEQYF
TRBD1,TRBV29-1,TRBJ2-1,CSVGDYRDSEDEQFF
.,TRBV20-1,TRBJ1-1,CSAKEGVGTEAFF
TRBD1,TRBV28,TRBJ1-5,CASSDRVGQPQHF
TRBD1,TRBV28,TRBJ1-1,CASRLGQGNEAFF
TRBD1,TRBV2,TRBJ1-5,CASSADRGYQPQHF
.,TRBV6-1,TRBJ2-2,CASREATESGELFF
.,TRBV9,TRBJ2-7,CASSVREYSYEQYF
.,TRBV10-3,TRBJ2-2,CAISESVGSTGELFF
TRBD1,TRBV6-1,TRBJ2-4,CASSENIGQGAFNIQYF
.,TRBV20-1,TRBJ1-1,CSGADGQVGIAFF
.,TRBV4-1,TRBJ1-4,CASSHQTGREKLFF
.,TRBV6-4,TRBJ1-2,CASSDSSQGSYGYTF
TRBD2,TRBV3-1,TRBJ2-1,CASSQGLAGGSGDNEQFF
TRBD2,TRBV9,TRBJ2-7,CASSTGTSGRTGEQYF
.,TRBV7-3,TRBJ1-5,CASSPLGGARNQPQHF